One and the same sample provided the 27 T cell receptor beta chains below, sequenced in a study of blood T cell repertoires in COVID-19. Sequencing was performed with immunoSEQ multiplex PCR; in TCRdb, only in-frame clones are kept and a portion is missing. The table has about 200,000 clones, roughly nine tenths seen once; the top ten hold roughly 10%. The sample consisted of peripheral blood. The receptors stem from a woman between 45 and 65 years old with COVID-19, enrolled during active disease.

V is TRBV10-3 and J is TRBJ2-1; 8 positions match TRBD2. The CDR3 sequence is 12 residues long. V trimming: 2 bases; J trimming: 10 bases; junction bases outside the gene matches: 1. Germline V gene lookup returns CDR1 ENHRY and CDR2 SYGVKD. CDR3 nucleotides: TGTGCCATCAGTGAGGTAGCGGGGGAGCAGTTCTTC. Translation: CAISEVAGEQFF.

J is TRBJ2-2 and V is TRBV4-1; perhaps TRBD1 as D (5 bases). V lost 1 base and J lost 3, with 12 bases in between. The CDR3 runs 16 residues. The germline CDR1 and CDR2 sequences are MGHRA and YSYEKL. CDR3 protein: CASSQGLSRDTGELFF. In nucleotides, the CDR3 is TGCGCCAGCAGCCAAGGACTCTCCAGGGACACCGGGGAGCTGTTTTTT.

The V gene is TRBV19, the J gene TRBJ2-1; tentative D call: TRBD1 (6 bases). Germline V CDR1 and CDR2: LNHDA, SQIVND (reference sequence). The CDR3 consists of 13 residues. V was shortened by 5 bases and J by 6 bases, with 11 bases between the two germline ends. CDR3 DNA: TGTGCCAGTAGTTTTGTAGGGGGCAATGAGCAGTTCTTC. It yields the protein CASSFVGGNEQFF.

The rearrangement uses TRBV11-3 and TRBJ1-2; no firm D call. CDR1 SGHNT and CDR2 YENEEA come from the germline V gene. The CDR3 is 15 residues long. The V gene lost 0 bases and the J gene lost 4 bases, with 12 bases spanning the gap. CDR3 DNA sequence: TGTGCCAGCAGCTTAGAGTCTGGCAGGTCCTATGGCTACACCTTC. It yields the protein CASSLESGRSYGYTF.

The DNA of the CDR3 is TGTGCCAGCAGCTTCAGAAACACCGGGGAGCTGTTTTTT. Its translation: CASSFRNTGELFF. The rearrangement links TRBV7-9 to TRBJ2-2; D unclear. Germline V gene data show CDR1 as SEHNR and CDR2 as FQNEAQ (reference sequence). V lost 3 bases and J lost 2, with 4 bases in between. CDR3 length equals 13 residues.

The CDR3 nucleotides read TGTGCCAGCAGTTTAGGGCAATCGTACCCCCTCCACTTT. Its translation: CASSLGQSYPLHF. V and J are TRBV12-3 or TRBV12-4 and TRBJ1-6; D gene unclear. V lost 1 base to trimming and J lost 13 bases, with 11 bases between them. This CDR3 comprises 13 residues.

The chain employs TRBV24-1 and TRBJ2-3, with 9 bases lining up with TRBD1. Germline CDR1 KGHDR, CDR2 SFDVKD. This CDR3 has 15 amino acids. Trimming took 3 bases from V and 6 from J; bases not matched to a gene: 6. CDR3 loop: CATSDTGTGKDTQYF. The CDR3, as DNA: TGTGCCACCAGTGATACCGGGACAGGGAAGGATACGCAGTATTTT.

The chain links TRBV7-9 to TRBJ1-3, with D possibly matching TRBD1 (5 bases). Trimming pared 1 base from V and 0 bases from J, leaving 13 bases between. This CDR3 contains 17 residues. CDR1 is SEHNR, CDR2 FQNEAQ, per germline (reference sequence). In DNA, the CDR3 is TGTGCCAGCAGCTTAGTTGGCAGGGCGAGCTCTGGAAACACCATATATTTT. This sequence encodes CASSLVGRASSGNTIYF.

In this sample, this clone turned up once. The chain carries TRBV7-6 and TRBJ2-7, with a weak D call TRBD2 (7 bases). Germline CDR1 SGHVS, CDR2 FNYEAQ. Trimming stripped 4 bases from V and 4 bases from J, with 17 bases between. CDR3 length: 15 residues. The CDR3 coding sequence is TGTGCCAGCAGCTCCAATCACGGGGGGCCGTACGAGCAGTACTTC. This codes for CASSSNHGGPYEQYF. The full variable domain, completed using reference TRBV7-6 and TRBJ2-7, is GAGVSQSPRYKVTKRGQDVALRCDPISGHVSLYWYRQALGQGPEFLTYFNYEAQQDKSGLPNDRFSAERPEGSISTLTIQRTEQRDSAMYRCASSSNHGGPYEQYFGPGTRLTVT.

V and J are TRBV5-1 and TRBJ1-4; no definite D call. Trimming cost V 0 bases and J 8 bases, with 8 bases left between them. Germline V gene lookup returns CDR1 SGHRS and CDR2 YFSETQ. The CDR3 has 13 amino acids. The CDR3 region is CASSLGPFEKLFF. The CDR3 nucleotides read TGCGCCAGCAGCTTGGGGCCTTTCGAAAAACTGTTTTTT.

Only one count was recorded for this clone. V gene TRBV9 combines with J gene TRBJ2-3; D might be TRBD1 (6 bases). CDR1 is SGDLS and CDR2 is YYNGEE in the germline V gene. The CDR3 runs 14 residues. Trimming removed 0 bases from V and 4 bases from J, with 9 bases in between. CDR3 protein: CASSVDRVADTQYF. CDR3 sequence (DNA): TGTGCCAGCAGCGTAGACAGGGTCGCAGATACGCAGTATTTT.

This sequence joins TRBV9 and TRBJ2-2; the match to TRBD1 covers 7 bases. The CDR3 loop spans 15 amino acids. Unmatched junction bases numbered 6, after V lost 4 bases and J lost 3 bases. The germline gives CDR1 SGDLS, CDR2 YYNGEE. The DNA of the CDR3 is TGTGCCAGCAGCCCCCAAGGGGGCGACACCGGGGAGCTGTTTTTT. It yields the protein CASSPQGGDTGELFF.

This chain connects TRBV9 to TRBJ2-7; D is possibly TRBD2 (6 bases). The V end was cut by 0 bases, the J end by 7 bases, with 14 bases between. The CDR3 is made up of 14 amino acids. Germline assignment: CDR1 SGDLS and CDR2 YYNGEE. The CDR3 loop is CASSVAPGAGEQYF. CDR3 sequence (DNA): TGTGCCAGCAGCGTAGCCCCTGGCGCGGGGGAGCAGTACTTC.

This clone was seen only a few times. This chain links TRBV3-1 (or the pseudogene TRBV3-2) with TRBJ1-2; a possible D gene is TRBD1 (5 bases). The germline CDR1 and CDR2 sequences are LGHDT and YNNKEL (reference sequence). The V end lost 2 bases, the J end lost 1 base, and 14 bases lay between the germline ends. The CDR3 has 16 residues. CDR3 DNA: TGTGCCAGCAGCCAACATCCGGGACTGAGTAACTATGGCTACACCTTC. Amino acids: CASSQHPGLSNYGYTF.

This chain uses TRBV25-1 with TRBJ1-1, with a weak D call TRBD1 (5 bases). The CDR3 spans 15 residues. The ends were cut back, 1 base at V and 6 bases at J, with 15 bases in the middle. Germline-derived CDR1 and CDR2 are MGHDK and SYGVNS. The CDR3 is CASSEFGGSSAEAFF. CDR3 DNA sequence: TGTGCCAGCAGTGAATTTGGGGGGAGTAGCGCTGAAGCTTTCTTT.

This clone came up once. This chain uses TRBV10-3 with TRBJ2-1; 13 bases are shared with TRBD2. V shed 3 bases and J 8 bases; nucleotides not matched to a gene: 10. Germline CDR1 reads ENHRY; CDR2 reads SYGVKD. This CDR3 has 17 amino acids. The DNA for the CDR3 is TGTGCCATCAGTGACCCCGGGACTAGCGGGGATTATGATGAGCAGTTCTTC. Translated, it gives CAISDPGTSGDYDEQFF.

V is TRBV24-1 and J is TRBJ2-3, with 12 bases lining up with TRBD1. Germline V gene lookup returns CDR1 KGHDR and CDR2 SFDVKD. The V gene end was trimmed by 8 bases and the J gene end by 6 bases; junction bases not matched to a gene: 2. CDR3 length equals 13 residues. CDR3 nucleotides: TGTGCCACCAAGGGACAGGGGGCGGATACGCAGTATTTT. As protein: CATKGQGADTQYF.

In its sample, this clone was seen a few times. V gene TRBV28 combines with J gene TRBJ2-7; TRBD1 matches 7 bases. The V gene's germline CDR1 is MDHEN and CDR2 SYDVKM. This CDR3 contains 14 residues. V shed 5 bases, J shed 2 bases, and the junction held 6 bases outside the gene matches. Here the CDR3 DNA reads TGTGCCAGCAGTATAAGGGACAGAACCTACGAGCAGTACTTC. It translates to CASSIRDRTYEQYF.

About this clone: Other DNA sequences from this sample encode an identical CDR3 as well. The rearrangement joins TRBV30 to TRBJ1-1; perhaps TRBD1 as D (5 bases). The V end lost 0 bases, the J end lost 1 base, and 9 bases lay between the germline ends. The CDR3 extends over 14 amino acids. CDR1 and CDR2 (germline): GTSNPN, SVGIG (reference sequence). The CDR3 protein is CAWSVLGGNTEAFF. Written as DNA, the CDR3 is TGTGCCTGGAGTGTACTGGGGGGGAACACTGAAGCTTTCTTT.

This chain connects TRBV10-2 to TRBJ2-5, with D tentatively TRBD1 (6 bases). The CDR3 runs 12 residues. The V and J ends lost 0 bases and 12 bases respectively, with 11 bases between them. Germline CDR1 and CDR2: WSHSY and SAAADI. CDR3 sequence: CASSESGPGEYF. CDR3 bases: TGCGCCAGCAGTGAGTCGGGCCCAGGGGAGTACTTC.

The chain couples TRBV10-2 to TRBJ2-1, with TRBD2 matching 8 bases. CDR1 is WSHSY, CDR2 SAAADI, per germline. The length of the CDR3 is 20 residues. With 7 bases clipped from V and 2 bases from J, the junction kept 22 bases outside the gene matches. DNA of the CDR3: TGCGCCAGCATGCTTCCGCGGGAGGCCAAAACTAGCGAGGCCTACAATGAGCAGTTCTTC. Its protein product is CASMLPREAKTSEAYNEQFF.

The CDR3 protein is CASNPDRGDLNTEAFF. The CDR3 bases are TGTGCCAGTAACCCGGACAGGGGGGACCTGAACACTGAAGCTTTCTTT. The rearrangement links TRBV19 to TRBJ1-1; 10 nucleotides agree with TRBD1. Germline loops: CDR1 LNHDA, CDR2 SQIVND (reference sequence). This CDR3 is 16 amino acids long. Trimming at V came to 7 bases and at J to 0 bases, leaving 8 bases not matched to a gene.

The gene calls are TRBV11-2 and TRBJ2-7; a weak D match, TRBD1 (6 bases). The CDR3 is 14 residues long. V shed 5 bases and J shed 2 bases, with 13 bases lying between them. Per germline, CDR1 SGHAT and CDR2 FQNNGV. As DNA, the CDR3 is TGTGCCAGCAGCCTATCAAAGGGGGCCTACGAGCAGTACGTC. It is translated as CASSLSKGAYEQYV.

V gene TRBV18 combines with J gene TRBJ2-1, with a possible D match to TRBD2 (6 bases). The CDR3 is 15 amino acids. V gave up 7 bases and J gave up 4 bases, with 17 bases separating them. Germline V gives CDR1 KGHSH, CDR2 LQKENI. The CDR3 bases are TGTGCCAGCTTACGCGATGCGGGAAGATACAATGAGCAGTTCTTC. Protein product: CASLRDAGRYNEQFF.

Notes on this clone: A much larger clonotype is one base distant, so this may be a read error. This chain uses TRBV5-5 with TRBJ2-7, with 7 positions matching TRBD1. The CDR3 length is 14 residues. Germline trimming cut 4 bases from V and 6 bases from J; bases unmatched to any gene: 10. Germline V gene lookup returns CDR1 SGHKS and CDR2 YYEKEE (reference sequence). CDR3 sequence reads: CASSPYRQGGEQYV. The CDR3 region has the DNA TGTGCCAGCAGCCCGTATCGACAGGGCGGCGAGCAGTACGTC.

Only one count was recorded for this clone. The chain combines TRBV19 with TRBJ1-2; the match to TRBD1 covers 9 bases. The CDR3 contains 15 residues. Germline CDR1 is LNHDA and CDR2 is SQIVND (reference sequence). The junction had 4 bases not matched to a gene; V was cut back by 1 base and J by 4 bases. CDR3 nucleotide sequence: TGTGCCAGTAGTATAGGGGACAGGGACCTCTATGGCTACACCTTC. Residues: CASSIGDRDLYGYTF.

The chain links TRBV5-4 to TRBJ2-1; D is unresolved. V lost 4 bases, J lost 0 bases, and 11 bases lay in between. Germline loops: CDR1 SGHNT, CDR2 YYREEE (reference sequence). The CDR3 has 15 residues. The CDR3 DNA is TGTGCCAGCAGCCTACAGCTGAGCTCCTACAATGAGCAGTTCTTC. The encoded protein is CASSLQLSSYNEQFF.